One sample yielded the 11 T cell receptor beta chains listed below, sequenced in a study of T cell responses to AZD1222 COVID-19 vaccine. Profiling relied on immunoSEQ multiplex PCR, and the TCRdb table lists in-frame clones only, not all of them. The sample carries 95,000 to 100,000 clones, roughly 90% recorded once. The input for sequencing was peripheral blood, taken 28 days after the second AZD1222 dose. These receptor sequences come from an adult who received the AZD1222 COVID-19 vaccine.

This chain connects TRBV6-5 to TRBJ1-3, with no clear D. The ends were cut back, 7 bases at V and 2 bases at J, with 9 bases in the middle. Germline values: CDR1 MNHEY, CDR2 SVGAGI. This CDR3 comprises 13 residues. The DNA of the CDR3 is TGTGCCAGCAAGCCAGGTCCTGGAAACACCATATATTTT. As protein: CASKPGPGNTIYF.

Points on this clone: The junction shows a germline mismatch at one end, possibly a read error. The V and J genes are TRBV20-1 and TRBJ2-4; the D is unclear. Per germline, CDR1 DFQATT and CDR2 SNEGSKA (reference sequence). This CDR3 is 11 amino acids long. CDR3 sequence (DNA): TGCAGTGCAAGAGTCCAAAACATTCAGTACTTC. This sequence encodes CSARVQNIQYF.

This sequence joins TRBV24-1 and TRBJ1-5, with D perhaps matching TRBD1 (6 bases). The CDR3 loop spans 15 amino acids. V was trimmed by 4 bases and J by 7 bases, leaving 16 bases between them. CDR1 is KGHDR and CDR2 is SFDVKD in the germline V gene. The CDR3 sequence is CATSDSGQPRQPQHF. CDR3 nucleotide sequence: TGTGCCACCAGTGACTCCGGACAGCCTCGACAGCCCCAGCATTTT.

The chain is built from TRBV4-1 and TRBJ1-2; D is possibly TRBD1 (6 bases). Germline CDR1 is MGHRA and CDR2 is YSYEKL. The V end lost 0 bases, the J end lost 5 bases, and 10 bases lay between the germline ends. This CDR3 spans 14 amino acids. CDR3 residues: CASSQDVRGYGYTF. The CDR3 DNA is TGCGCCAGCAGCCAAGATGTCAGGGGATATGGCTACACCTTC.

This chain links TRBV5-4 with TRBJ2-6; unclear D gene. V was clipped by 0 bases and J by 0 bases, with 1 base between them. This CDR3 has 14 residues. The germline V gene encodes CDR1 SGHNT and CDR2 YYREEE (reference sequence). The CDR3 spells CASSLGSGANVLTF. CDR3 DNA: TGTGCCAGCAGCTTGGGCTCTGGGGCCAACGTCCTGACTTTC.

The chain couples TRBV5-1 to TRBJ2-5; 7 bases are shared with TRBD1. V lost 5 bases to trimming and J lost 0 bases; unmatched junction nucleotides: 7. The CDR3 contains 15 residues. CDR1 is SGHRS and CDR2 is YFSETQ in the germline V gene. The chain's CDR3 is CASSRQGRNQETQYF. The DNA of the CDR3 is TGCGCCAGCAGTCGACAGGGACGGAACCAAGAGACCCAGTACTTC.

The chain couples TRBV5-1 to TRBJ1-4, with 7 bases fitting TRBD1. V shed 0 bases and J 4 bases; nucleotides not matched to a gene: 3. The CDR3 loop spans 15 amino acids. Germline lookup yields CDR1 SGHRS and CDR2 YFSETQ. Here the CDR3 DNA reads TGCGCCAGCAGCTTGGCCGGGACAGATAATGAAAAACTGTTTTTT. It codes for CASSLAGTDNEKLFF.

This clone was counted a few times. The V gene is TRBV10-3, the J gene TRBJ2-1; 13 bases line up with TRBD2. The CDR3 is made up of 14 amino acids. Trimming cost V 7 bases and J 9 bases; bases outside gene matches: 6. CDR1 ENHRY and CDR2 SYGVKD come from the germline V gene. The CDR3 DNA sequence: TGTGCCATCACTGGGACTAGCGGGAACGTTGAGCAGTTCTTC. It specifies CAITGTSGNVEQFF.

The V call is TRBV7-9, the J call TRBJ1-6, with D possibly TRBD1 on 5 matching bases. From germline, CDR1 is SEHNR and CDR2 FQNEAQ (reference sequence). Trimming took off 8 bases at V and 7 bases at J, with 15 bases between the two ends. The CDR3 loop spans 14 amino acids. The DNA of the CDR3 is TGTGCCAGCGCCCTGGGGCAGAGGAATTCACCCCTCCACTTT. Residues: CASALGQRNSPLHF.

The chain uses TRBV4-1 and TRBJ2-7; 8 nucleotides line up with TRBD2. V shed 4 bases, J shed 0 bases, and the junction held 5 bases outside the gene matches. Germline values: CDR1 MGHRA, CDR2 YSYEKL. This CDR3 comprises 15 residues. The CDR3 coding sequence is TGCGCCAGCAGCCTTAGCGGGACAAACTCCTACGAGCAGTACTTC. It yields the protein CASSLSGTNSYEQYF.

The gene calls are TRBV27 and TRBJ1-1; 7 nucleotides align to TRBD1. The ends lost 6 bases at V and 2 bases at J; junction bases unmatched: 6. Germline CDR1 is MNHEY and CDR2 is SMNVEV (reference sequence). This CDR3 has 14 amino acids. Here the CDR3 DNA reads TGTGCCAGCAGCCTTCTAGGGGGCAACACTGAAGCTTTCTTT. It encodes CASSLLGGNTEAFF.